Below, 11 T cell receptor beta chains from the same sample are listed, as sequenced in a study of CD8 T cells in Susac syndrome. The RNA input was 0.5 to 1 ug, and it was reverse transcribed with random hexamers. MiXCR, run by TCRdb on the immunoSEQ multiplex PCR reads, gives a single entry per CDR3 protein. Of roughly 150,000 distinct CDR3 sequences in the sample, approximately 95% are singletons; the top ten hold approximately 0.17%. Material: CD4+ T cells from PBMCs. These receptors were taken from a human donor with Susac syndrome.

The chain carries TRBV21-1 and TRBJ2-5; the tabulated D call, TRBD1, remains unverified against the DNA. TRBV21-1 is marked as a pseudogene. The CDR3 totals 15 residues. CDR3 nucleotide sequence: TGTGCCAGCAGCTCGCCCGGGACAGGAGGAGAGACCCAGTACTTC. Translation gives CASSSPGTGGETQYF.

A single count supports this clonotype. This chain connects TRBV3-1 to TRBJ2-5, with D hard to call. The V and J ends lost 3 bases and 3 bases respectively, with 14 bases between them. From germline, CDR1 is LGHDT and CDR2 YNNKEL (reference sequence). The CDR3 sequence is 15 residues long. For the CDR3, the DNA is TGTGCCAGCAGCCATAGGGCCTTGACAAAAGAGACCCAGTACTTC. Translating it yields CASSHRALTKETQYF.

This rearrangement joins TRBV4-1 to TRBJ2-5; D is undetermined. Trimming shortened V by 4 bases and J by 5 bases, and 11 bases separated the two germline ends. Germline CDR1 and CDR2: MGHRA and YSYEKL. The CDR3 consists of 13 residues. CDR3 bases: TGCGCCAGCAGCCTTCTTCTCACGGAGACCCAGTACTTC. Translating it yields CASSLLLTETQYF.

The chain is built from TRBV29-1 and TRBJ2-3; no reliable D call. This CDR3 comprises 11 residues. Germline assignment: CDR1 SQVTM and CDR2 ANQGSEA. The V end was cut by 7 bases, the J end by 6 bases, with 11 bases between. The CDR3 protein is CSEMLGDTQYF. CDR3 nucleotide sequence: TGCAGCGAAATGTTGGGTGATACGCAGTATTTT.

The CDR3 loop reads CATSRAGSLGYTF. The CDR3 DNA sequence: TGTGCCACCAGCAGAGCAGGGTCTCTTGGCTACACCTTC. The chain employs TRBV15 and TRBJ1-2; tentative D call: TRBD1 (5 bases). Trimming took off 1 base at V and 7 bases at J, with 10 bases between the two ends. This CDR3 is built from 13 residues. Germline CDR1 LNHNV, CDR2 YYDKDF (reference sequence). The full variable domain, rest sourced from reference TRBV15 and TRBJ1-2, is DAMVIQNPRYQVTQFGKPVTLSCSQTLNHNVMYWYQQKSSQAPKLLFHYYDKDFNNEADTPDNFQSRRPNTSFCFLDIRSPGLGDTAMYLCATSRAGSLGYTFGSGTRLTVV.

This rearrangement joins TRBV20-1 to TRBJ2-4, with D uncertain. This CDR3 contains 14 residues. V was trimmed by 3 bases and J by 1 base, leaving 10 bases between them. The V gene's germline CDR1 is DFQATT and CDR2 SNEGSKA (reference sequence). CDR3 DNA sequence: TGCAGTGCTAGTGGGTCCTCGGCCAAAAACATTCAGTACTTC. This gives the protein CSASGSSAKNIQYF.

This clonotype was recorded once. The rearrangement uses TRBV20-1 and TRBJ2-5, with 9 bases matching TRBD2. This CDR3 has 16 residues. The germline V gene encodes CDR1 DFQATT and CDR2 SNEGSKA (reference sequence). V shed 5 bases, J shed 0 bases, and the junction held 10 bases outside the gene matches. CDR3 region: CSAEVAGALYQETQYF. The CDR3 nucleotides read TGCAGTGCTGAAGTAGCGGGGGCCCTGTACCAAGAGACCCAGTACTTC.

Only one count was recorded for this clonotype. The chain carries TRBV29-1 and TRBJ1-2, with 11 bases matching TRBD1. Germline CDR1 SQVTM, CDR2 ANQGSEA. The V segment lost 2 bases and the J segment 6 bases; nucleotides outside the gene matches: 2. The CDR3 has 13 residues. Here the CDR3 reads CSVEKGQGDGYTF. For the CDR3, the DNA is TGCAGCGTTGAAAAGGGACAGGGGGATGGCTACACCTTC. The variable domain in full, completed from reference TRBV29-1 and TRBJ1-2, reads SAVISQKPSRDICQRGTSLTIQCQVDSQVTMMFWYRQQPGQSLTLIATANQGSEATYESGFVIDKFPISRPNLTFSTLTVSNMSPEDSSIYLCSVEKGQGDGYTFGSGTRLTVV.

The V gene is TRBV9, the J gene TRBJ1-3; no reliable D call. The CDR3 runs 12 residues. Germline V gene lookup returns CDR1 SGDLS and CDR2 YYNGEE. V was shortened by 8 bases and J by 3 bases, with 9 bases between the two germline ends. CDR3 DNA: TGTGCCAGTAACAGAGATGGAAACACCATATATTTT. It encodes CASNRDGNTIYF.

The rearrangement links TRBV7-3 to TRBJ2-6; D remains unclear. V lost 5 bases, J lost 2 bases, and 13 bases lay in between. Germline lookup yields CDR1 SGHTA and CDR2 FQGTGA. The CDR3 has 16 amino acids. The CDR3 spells CASSPSRVAGANVLTF. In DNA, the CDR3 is TGTGCCAGCAGCCCCTCGAGAGTCGCTGGGGCCAACGTCCTGACTTTC.

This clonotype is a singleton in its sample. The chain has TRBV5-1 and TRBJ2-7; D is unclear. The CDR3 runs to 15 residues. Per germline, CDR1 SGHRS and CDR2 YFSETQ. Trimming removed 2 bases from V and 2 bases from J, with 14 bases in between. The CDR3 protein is CASSLSPRRPYEQYF. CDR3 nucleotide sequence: TGCGCCAGCAGCTTAAGCCCCCGCCGACCCTACGAGCAGTACTTC.